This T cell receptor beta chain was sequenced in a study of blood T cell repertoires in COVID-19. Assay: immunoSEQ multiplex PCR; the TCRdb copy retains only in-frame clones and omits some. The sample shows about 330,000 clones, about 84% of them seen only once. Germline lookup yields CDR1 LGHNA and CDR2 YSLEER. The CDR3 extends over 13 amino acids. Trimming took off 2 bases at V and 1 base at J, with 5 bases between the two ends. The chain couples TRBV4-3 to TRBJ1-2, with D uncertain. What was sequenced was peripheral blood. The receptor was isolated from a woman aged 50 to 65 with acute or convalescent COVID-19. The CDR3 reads CASSQSSNYGYTF. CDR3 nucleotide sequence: TGCGCCAGCAGCCAATCCAGTAACTATGGCTACACCTTC.